Detailed here is one T cell receptor beta chain. Its target is unknown. The CDR3 runs 19 residues. Germline V lookup: CDR1 SGHRS, CDR2 YFSETQ. J was trimmed by 3 bases and V by 3 bases; bases with no gene match: 17. This specimen comes from a study of T-cell memory formation after mild COVID-19. Across the study: The study found TCR clusters largely donor specific.

In TCRdb, the 5' RACE reads were re-called with MiXCR into one record per CDR3 protein. The sample lists about 120,000 distinct CDR3 sequences; about 16% were seen once. Findings and caveats of the study: Cross-reactive memory seemingly joined, as some responding clones were found in pre-infection memory. Largely, contracting CD4+ clones fell within CM and EM, and contracting CD8+ clones within EMRA.

The sequence was obtained from an adult woman who had mild COVID-19 (a few samples of this study predate the infection). Cell type and time point are not known. The sample taken for sequencing was PBMCs or a T cell subset sorted from them (not recorded which). The chain recombines TRBV5-1 with TRBJ2-1, with TRBD2 identical over 8 bases. Written as DNA, the CDR3 is TGCGCCAGCAGCTCAAATTTAGTCGTAGCGGGAAATTACTACAATGAGCAGTTCTTC. This codes for CASSSNLVVAGNYYNEQFF.